This is a list of T cell receptor beta chains from one sample in a study of beta chain features in type 1 diabetes. The method was immunoSEQ multiplex PCR; TCRdb's version includes in-frame clones alone and lacks a portion of them. The table shows about 260,000 clones, with approximately 70% occurring only once. The source material was naive CD4+ T cells from blood. These receptors all stem from a man in his thirties or forties in good health. The CDR3 runs from the conserved cysteine through the conserved F or W. A D gene is named only where the DNA matches it firmly. The size entry is marked missing in some rows and otherwise reads once, few, many or a size class.

J | size | D | V | DNA | CDR3
TRBJ1-4 | . | TRBD1 | TRBV25-1 | TGTGCCAGCAGTGACCCGGGACAGGGCGGTGAAAAACTGTTTTTT | CASSDPGQGGEKLFF
TRBJ2-3 | few | . | TRBV30 | TGTGCCGCCTTCGAGAGGAATACGCAGTATTTT | CAAFERNTQYF
TRBJ2-7 | once | . | TRBV7-9 | TGTGCCAGCAGCTCCACCCCCCGGAGGGGGGAAGGCCACGAGCAGTACTTC | CASSSTPRRGEGHEQYF
TRBJ2-1 | . | . | TRBV9 | TGTGCCAGCAGCGTAGATCCCCCAGGGACCTACAATGAGCAGTTCTTC | CASSVDPPGTYNEQFF
TRBJ2-1 | . | . | TRBV30 | TGTGCCTGGAGTCTCTACAATGAGCAGTTCTTC | CAWSLYNEQFF
TRBJ2-7 | few | . | TRBV12-5 | TGTGCTAGTGGTCCCCTCTACGAGCAGTACTTC | CASGPLYEQYF
TRBJ1-1 | . | . | TRBV29-1 | TGCAGCGGGGGACTTCCGAACACTGAAGCTTTCTTT | CSGGLPNTEAFF
TRBJ2-3 | once | TRBD2 | TRBV6-5 | TGTGCCAGCAGTTACTGGGTTGCGGGAGGGCCGCATACGCAGTATTTT | CASSYWVAGGPHTQYF
TRBJ2-5 | . | . | TRBV29-1 | TGCAGCGTTGTGACAGGAGGAGAGACCCAGTACTTC | CSVVTGGETQYF
TRBJ2-7 | . | . | TRBV29-1 | TGCAGCGCCGAGGACAACTCCTACGAGCAGTACTTC | CSAEDNSYEQYF
TRBJ2-3 | . | TRBD2 | TRBV4-3 | TGCGCCAGCAGCGGGCGAGCGGGAGGGCCGACAGATACGCAGTATTTT | CASSGRAGGPTDTQYF
TRBJ2-1 | . | . | TRBV7-9 | TGTGCCAGCAGCTTACTCCAATACAATGAGCAGTTCTTC | CASSLLQYNEQFF
TRBJ1-5 | . | . | TRBV18 | TGTGCCAGCTCGGGTGGGGATCAGCCCCAGCATTTT | CASSGGDQPQHF
TRBJ2-1 | . | . | TRBV29-1 | TGCAGCGTAGCCCAGGGAGGCTACAATGAGCAGTTCTTC | CSVAQGGYNEQFF
TRBJ2-1 | . | . | TRBV7-2 | TGTGCCAGCAGCTTAGTGGGGTCCTACAATGAGCAGTTCTTC | CASSLVGSYNEQFF
TRBJ2-5 | few | . | TRBV29-1 | TGCAGCGTAGGCACCCAAACGGAGACCCAGTACTTC | CSVGTQTETQYF